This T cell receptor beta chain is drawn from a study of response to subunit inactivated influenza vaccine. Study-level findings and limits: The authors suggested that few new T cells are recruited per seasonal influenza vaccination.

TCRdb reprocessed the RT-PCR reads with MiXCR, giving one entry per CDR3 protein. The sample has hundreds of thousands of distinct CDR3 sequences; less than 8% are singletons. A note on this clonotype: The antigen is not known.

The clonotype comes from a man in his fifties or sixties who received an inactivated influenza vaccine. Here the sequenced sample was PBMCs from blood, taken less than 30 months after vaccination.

This CDR3 is CASSLYGLTGETQYF. The CDR3 nucleotides are TGTGCCAGCAGCCTATATGGTCTCACCGGAGAGACCCAGTACTTC. V and J are TRBV7-2 and TRBJ2-5; no reliable D call. The germline V gene has CDR1 SGHTA and CDR2 FQGNSA. V was clipped by 5 bases and J by 4 bases, with 17 bases between them. The CDR3 consists of 15 residues. Full variable domain (missing parts from reference TRBV7-2 and TRBJ2-5): GAGVSQSPSNKVTEKGKDVELRCDPISGHTALYWYRQSLGQGLEFLIYFQGNSAPDKSGLPSDRFSAERTGGSVSTLTIQRTQQEDSAVYLCASSLYGLTGETQYFGPGTRLLVL.